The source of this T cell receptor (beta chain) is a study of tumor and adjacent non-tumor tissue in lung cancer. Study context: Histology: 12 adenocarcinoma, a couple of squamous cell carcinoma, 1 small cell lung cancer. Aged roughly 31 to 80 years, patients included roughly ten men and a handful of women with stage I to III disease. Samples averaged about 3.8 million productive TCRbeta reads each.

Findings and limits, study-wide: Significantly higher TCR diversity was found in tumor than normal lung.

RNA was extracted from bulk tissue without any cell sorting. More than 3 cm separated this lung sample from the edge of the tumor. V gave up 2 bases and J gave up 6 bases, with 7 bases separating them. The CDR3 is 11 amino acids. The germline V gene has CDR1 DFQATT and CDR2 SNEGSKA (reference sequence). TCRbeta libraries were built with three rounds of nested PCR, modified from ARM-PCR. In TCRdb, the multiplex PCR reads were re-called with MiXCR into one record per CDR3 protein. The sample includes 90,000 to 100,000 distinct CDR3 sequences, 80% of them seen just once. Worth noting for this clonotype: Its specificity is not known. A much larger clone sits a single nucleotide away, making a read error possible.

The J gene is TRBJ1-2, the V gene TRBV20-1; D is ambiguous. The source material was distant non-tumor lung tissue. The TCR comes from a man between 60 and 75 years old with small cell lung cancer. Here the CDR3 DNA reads TGCAGTGCTAGAAGGAGGGATGGCTACACCTTC. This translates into CSARRRDGYTF.